The clone carrying this T cell receptor beta chain was seen once. The antigen remains undetermined. The data originate from a study of cytomegalovirus exposure and HLA in healthy donors. Study results and limitations: What a later analysis reportedly showed was that an Asian-associated ancestry cluster had fewer N-insertions than the roughly 670-donor mean.

Primers for the PCR totalled 60 Vbeta and 13 Jbeta. Measured with immunoSEQ multiplex PCR; TCRdb has only the in-frame clones, and not every one. The profile covers 120,000 or so clones, with more than 70% appearing a single time and about 0.22% taken by the ten largest. Germline trimming cut 4 bases from V and 5 bases from J; bases unmatched to any gene: 6. This CDR3 is built from 15 residues. Germline V lookup: CDR1 SQVTM, CDR2 ANQGSEA. What was sequenced was PBMCs. The chain employs TRBV29-1 and TRBJ2-3; the match to TRBD2 covers 13 bases. The sequence derives from a man aged 50-60 years in good health and CMV-seronegative. This CDR3 reads CSVVQLAGGLDTQYF. The DNA of the CDR3 is TGCAGCGTTGTGCAACTAGCGGGAGGGCTAGATACGCAGTATTTT.